What follows are 5 T cell receptor beta chains derived from one specimen sequenced in a study of blood T cell repertoires in COVID-19. Repertoires were generated with immunoSEQ multiplex PCR, while TCRdb's copy carries only in-frame clones and drops some. The sample includes under 400,000 clones, around 89% of them seen just once. Sample: peripheral blood. All receptors come from a man between 18 and 35 years old with active or convalescent COVID-19.

The rearrangement joins TRBV11-1 to TRBJ1-1; D is uncertain. CDR3 length: 14 residues. Germline V gene data show CDR1 as SGHAT and CDR2 as FQDESV (reference sequence). V dropped 3 bases and J dropped 0 bases, with 8 bases sitting between them. The CDR3 sequence: CASSLQALNTEAFF. In nucleotides, the CDR3 is TGTGCCAGCAGCTTGCAGGCGCTGAACACTGAAGCTTTCTTT.

The chain recombines TRBV28 with TRBJ2-7; 9 bases fit TRBD1. Germline CDR1 MDHEN, CDR2 SYDVKM. The V gene end was trimmed by 2 bases and the J gene end by 11 bases; junction bases not matched to a gene: 7. The CDR3 covers 13 residues. This CDR3 reads CASSLRGQGTEYF. As DNA, the CDR3 is TGTGCCAGCAGTTTAAGGGGACAGGGTACGGAGTACTTC.

The V gene is TRBV7-9, the J gene TRBJ2-2; 12 bases line up with TRBD2. CDR3 length: 19 residues. Germline lookup yields CDR1 SEHNR and CDR2 FQNEAQ (reference sequence). V lost 5 bases, J lost 0 bases, and 10 bases stayed unmatched. CDR3 protein: CASSQGLAGRRANTGELFF. In nucleotides, the CDR3 is TGTGCCAGCAGCCAGGGACTAGCGGGTCGGAGAGCGAACACCGGGGAGCTGTTTTTT.

The chain combines TRBV6-2 or TRBV6-3 with TRBJ2-2; TRBD1 matches at 8 bases. V was clipped by 5 bases and J by 5 bases; unmatched bases: 10. Looked up from germline, CDR1 is MNHEY and CDR2 is SVGEGT. The CDR3 totals 16 residues. CDR3 amino acids: CASSTLRTGRTGELFF. As DNA, the CDR3 is TGTGCCAGCAGTACCCTAAGGACAGGGCGTACCGGGGAGCTGTTTTTT.

CDR3 protein: CATSEGTGIGQPQHF. In nucleotides, the CDR3 is TGTGCCACCAGCGAGGGGACAGGGATAGGGCAGCCCCAGCATTTT. The chain is built from TRBV10-3 and TRBJ1-5; 9 bases are a match to TRBD1. Trimming at V came to 10 bases and at J to 7 bases, leaving 14 bases not matched to a gene. From germline, CDR1 is ENHRY and CDR2 SYGVKD. The CDR3 runs 15 residues.